The 8 T cell receptor beta chains listed next were all sequenced from one sample in a study of human T cells and chemical hapten exposure. Using its own MiXCR run on the RACE reads, TCRdb lists one record per CDR3 protein. The table records 30,000 or so distinct CDR3 sequences, 7% to 8.5% of them present only once. The time point is: healthy volunteer bleed at 2 weeks. Unfractionated whole blood served as the source for total RNA extraction. Sequenced sample: whole blood. The source is a human donor in good health. Some clones in this sample may be carry-over from other donors' samples.

This clonotype was detected a few times. The chain has TRBV20-1 and TRBJ1-6; 9 bases are shared with TRBD1. CDR3 size: 17 residues. The junction had 17 bases not matched to a gene; V was cut back by 4 bases and J by 10 bases. Germline V gene lookup returns CDR1 DFQATT and CDR2 SNEGSKA (reference sequence). CDR3 amino acids: CSATQLGKGQGNSPLHF. As DNA, the CDR3 is TGCAGTGCTACCCAACTTGGGAAGGGACAGGGTAACTCACCCCTCCACTTT.

The rearrangement joins TRBV12-3 or TRBV12-4 to TRBJ1-4; D gene unclear. V lost 6 bases and J 0 bases, leaving 8 bases between the germline ends. The CDR3 covers 14 residues. The CDR3 DNA reads TGTGCCAGCAGCCGGGCTGCAACTAATGAAAAACTGTTTTTT. Its protein is CASSRAATNEKLFF.

This clonotype was found a few times. The chain is built from TRBV5-6 and TRBJ1-1; 8 positions agree with TRBD1. V lost 3 bases, J lost 4 bases, and 8 bases stayed unmatched. Germline V gene lookup returns CDR1 SGHDT and CDR2 YYEEEE. The CDR3 is 15 residues long. The DNA of the CDR3 is TGTGCCAGCAGCTCCGACAGGGGAGGGGGCACTGAAGCTTTCTTT. Translation: CASSSDRGGGTEAFF.

This clonotype has just a few counts. J is TRBJ2-2 and V is TRBV2, with 9 nucleotides matching TRBD2. Germline CDR1 and CDR2: SNHLY and FYNNEI. The CDR3 extends over 14 amino acids. Germline trimming cut 4 bases from V and 7 bases from J; bases unmatched to any gene: 4. CDR3 sequence: CASSGTAGGGELFF. In DNA form, the CDR3 reads TGTGCCAGCAGTGGAACAGCGGGAGGCGGGGAGCTGTTTTTT. The entire variable domain, with the rest obtained from reference TRBV2 and TRBJ2-2, is as follows: EPEVTQTPSHQVTQMGQEVILRCVPISNHLYFYWYRQILGQKVEFLVSFYNNEISEKSEIFDDQFSVERPDGSNFTLKIRSTKLEDSAMYFCASSGTAGGGELFFGEGSRLTVL.

This clonotype was seen only a few times. The chain links TRBV4-2 to TRBJ2-7, with 7 nucleotides matching TRBD2. V was clipped by 0 bases and J by 3 bases; unmatched bases: 8. The CDR3 is 16 residues long. Germline lookup yields CDR1 LGHNA and CDR2 YNFKEQ. CDR3 DNA: TGTGCCAGCAGCCAAGATACGGGGGGAGGATTCTACGAGCAGTACTTC. Encoded protein: CASSQDTGGGFYEQYF.

This clonotype was seen a few times. The rearrangement links TRBV28 to TRBJ2-1, with D possibly being TRBD1 or TRBD2 (5 bases each). Germline lookup yields CDR1 MDHEN and CDR2 SYDVKM. V lost 11 bases and J 10 bases, leaving 21 bases between the germline ends. CDR3 length equals 13 residues. The CDR3 region is CAVGRGGRDEQFF. The CDR3 DNA reads as TGTGCCGTGGGACGGGGTGGCCGGGACGAGCAGTTCTTC.

The V call is TRBV11-3, the J call TRBJ2-7; tentative D call: TRBD1 (6 bases). Germline lookup yields CDR1 SGHNT and CDR2 YENEEA. V dropped 5 bases and J dropped 5 bases, with 16 bases sitting between them. This CDR3 has 14 residues. The CDR3 sequence: CASSAGAATDEQYF. CDR3 nucleotide sequence: TGTGCCAGCAGCGCAGGGGCAGCCACCGACGAGCAGTACTTC.

This clonotype showed up just a few times. The chain is built from TRBV29-1 and TRBJ1-1; 9 nucleotides agree with TRBD1. Germline assignment: CDR1 SQVTM and CDR2 ANQGSEA. This CDR3 has 13 amino acids. Trimming at V came to 5 bases and at J to 4 bases, leaving 5 bases not matched to a gene. Here the CDR3 reads CSVRQGGSTEAFF. As DNA, the CDR3 is TGCAGCGTTCGACAGGGGGGCTCCACTGAAGCTTTCTTT.